This TCR beta chain originates from a study of T cell responses to AZD1222 COVID-19 vaccine. This clone was observed a handful of times. Its antigen is not identified. Method: immunoSEQ multiplex PCR; TCRdb's copy keeps in-frame clones and lacks some. This sample carries about 120,000 clones, around nine tenths of them seen once, and the ten largest clones take 4.2%. Study conclusions and caveats: Dominant CD4 TCR responses targeted spike regions 160-218 and 743-854. Spike-specific TCR breadth rose after two AZD1222 doses, and depth rose as well. Clonal diversity was possibly underestimated, and white British individuals and females predominated among donors.

Germline V gene sequence: CDR1 SGHRS, CDR2 YFSETQ. Trimming pared 3 bases from V and 7 bases from J, leaving 13 bases between. CDR3 size: 13 residues. The sequence derives from an adult who received the MenACWY meningococcal vaccine as a control. The sequenced sample was peripheral blood, obtained 28 days after the second dose of the MenACWY control vaccine. The chain couples TRBV5-1 to TRBJ2-5; the D gene is possibly TRBD2 (6 bases). In nucleotides, the CDR3 is TGCGCCAGCAGCTACTCTAGCGAGGGGACCCAGTACTTC. Translating gives CASSYSSEGTQYF.